This TCR beta chain was sequenced for a study of siplizumab effects on memory and regulatory T cells. Findings and limits, study-wide: The mapping of alloreactive clones to unstimulated subsets covered only a minor fraction of them. Roughly 75-96% of proliferating CD4+ or CD8+ clones lacked a naive or memory phenotype that could be assigned. Apparently key alloresponse contributors, naive T cells also seemed more diverse than memory cells.

The CDR3 consists of 15 residues. The V segment lost 6 bases and the J segment 3 bases; nucleotides outside the gene matches: 7. In the case of this clone: The antigen remains undetermined.

Assays were performed on 80,000 to 100,000 TCR templates per sample. The method was immunoSEQ multiplex PCR; TCRdb's version includes in-frame clones alone and lacks a portion of them. Of 90,000 to 130,000 clones listed, over 85% are singletons. This chain uses TRBV23-1 with TRBJ1-2, with TRBD1 matching 10 bases. TRBV23-1 is flagged as an ORF with uncertain function. The receptor was isolated from a human donor in good health. Sequenced input: CD4+ T cells sorted from blood. This CDR3 is CASRDRGRLHYGYTF. The DNA for the CDR3 is TGCGCCAGCAGGGACAGGGGGAGACTTCACTATGGCTACACCTTC.